One and the same sample provided the 30 T cell receptor beta chains below, sequenced in a study of regulatory T cells in long-lasting Graves disease. Specified time point: persistent/refractory GD, antithyroid drugs over 5 years with positive TRAb. Isolated PBMC RNA provided the starting material for the TCR library. iRepertoire HTBI primers and Arm-PCR of CDR3 regions built TCR beta libraries. From the multiplex PCR reads, TCRdb called clonotypes with MiXCR, one entry per CDR3 protein. The sample consists of about 470,000 distinct CDR3 sequences, around 20% of them appearing once. Sequencing was performed on peripheral blood mononuclear cells (PBMCs), taken when the disease was refractory, from a patient treated with antithyroid drugs. The receptor set was obtained from a female donor with Graves disease.

This CDR3 reads CASSVSRLASNEQFF. CDR3 in DNA: TGTGCCAGCAGTGTATCCCGACTAGCGAGCAATGAGCAGTTCTTC. The chain has TRBV2 and TRBJ2-1; 8 bases agree with TRBD2. The V gene end was trimmed by 4 bases and the J gene end by 6 bases; junction bases not matched to a gene: 8. Germline assignment: CDR1 SNHLY and CDR2 FYNNEI. CDR3 size: 15 residues.

This clonotype was seen ten or more times. The junction shows a germline mismatch at one end, possibly a read error. The gene calls are TRBV20-1 and TRBJ1-5, with 11 positions matching TRBD1. Germline loops: CDR1 DFQATT, CDR2 SNEGSKA (reference sequence). CDR3 length: 15 residues. CDR3 nucleotides: TGCAGTGCGAGAGGGACAGGGGGGCTCAATCAGCCCCAGCATTTT. Translating it yields CSARGTGGLNQPQHF.

There are many counts of this clonotype. The gene calls are TRBV12-3 or TRBV12-4 and TRBJ2-5; D is unresolved. There are 14 residues in the CDR3. V was clipped by 6 bases and J by 3 bases, with 14 bases between them. In nucleotides, the CDR3 is TGTGCCAGCAGGTCCGCTGGGTCGAAAGAGACCCAGTACTTC. Its translation: CASRSAGSKETQYF.

The chain combines TRBV6-1 with TRBJ1-4; TRBD1 agrees at 12 bases. The junction had 7 bases not matched to a gene; V was cut back by 5 bases and J by 6 bases. The germline V gene encodes CDR1 MNHNS and CDR2 SASEGT. The CDR3 totals 16 residues. CDR3 nucleotides: TGTGCCAGCAGTTCGGGACAGGGGGCGCTTCATGAAAAACTGTTTTTT. Protein sequence: CASSSGQGALHEKLFF.

This clonotype was seen ten or more times. V gene TRBV5-1 combines with J gene TRBJ2-2; the D gene is possibly TRBD1 (5 bases). In germline, CDR1 is SGHRS, CDR2 YFSETQ. Trimming took 3 bases from V and 1 from J, leaving 13 bases between them. The CDR3 is made up of 16 amino acids. Written as DNA, the CDR3 is TGCGCCAGCAGCTCACACGACAGCCAGAACACCGGGGAGCTGTTTTTT. It codes for CASSSHDSQNTGELFF.

This clonotype was seen at least ten times. CDR3 in amino acids: CASSLRRETEQYF. The CDR3 nucleotides read TGTGCCAGCAGCCTCCGGAGGGAGACCGAGCAGTACTTC. The chain employs TRBV7-6 and TRBJ2-7; possibly TRBD2 for D (6 bases). The CDR3 is 13 amino acids. V was pared by 5 bases and J by 6 bases, with 14 bases between. The germline V gene encodes CDR1 SGHVS and CDR2 FNYEAQ.

The chain is built from TRBV6-1 and TRBJ2-7; TRBD2 matches 7 bases. Germline values: CDR1 MNHNS, CDR2 SASEGT. This CDR3 has 14 amino acids. V was pared by 8 bases and J by 0 bases, with 7 bases of the junction left unmatched. The CDR3 loop is CASHRTGGSYEQYF. CDR3 DNA sequence: TGTGCCAGCCATCGGACGGGAGGCTCCTACGAGCAGTACTTC.

V is TRBV4-3 and J is TRBJ1-5, with D uncertain. V was trimmed by 3 bases and J by 1 base, leaving 10 bases between them. The CDR3 totals 15 residues. Germline V lookup: CDR1 LGHNA, CDR2 YSLEER. The CDR3 is CASSQVLMSNQPQHF. CDR3 in DNA: TGCGCCAGCAGCCAGGTCTTAATGAGCAATCAGCCCCAGCATTTT.

The rearrangement uses TRBV29-1 and TRBJ2-7; no definite D call. Germline values: CDR1 SQVTM, CDR2 ANQGSEA. With 4 bases removed from V and 3 bases from J, the gap between germline ends came to 16 bases. CDR3 length: 14 residues. CDR3 protein: CSVVASNSVYEQYF. The CDR3 DNA reads as TGCAGCGTTGTAGCTAGTAACAGCGTCTACGAGCAGTACTTC.

This clonotype was observed many times. The DNA for the CDR3 is TGTGCCAGCAGTGAAAGCCCCATCTACGAGCAGTACTTC. Translating it yields CASSESPIYEQYF. The rearrangement joins TRBV6-1 to TRBJ2-7, with D hard to call. This CDR3 is built from 13 residues. Germline values: CDR1 MNHNS, CDR2 SASEGT. The V end was cut by 2 bases, the J end by 3 bases, with 8 bases between.

The chain has TRBV18 and TRBJ2-7; 10 positions agree with TRBD2. The CDR3 extends over 16 amino acids. CDR1 is KGHSH and CDR2 is LQKENI in the germline V gene. Trimming at V came to 3 bases and at J to 5 bases, leaving 10 bases not matched to a gene. CDR3 sequence reads: CASSPKTSGTGHEQYF. CDR3 bases: TGTGCCAGCTCACCCAAAACTAGCGGGACAGGACACGAGCAGTACTTC.

This chain joins TRBV18 and TRBJ2-1; D not certain. Germline lookup yields CDR1 KGHSH and CDR2 LQKENI. Trimming took 0 bases from V and 5 from J, leaving 14 bases between them. The CDR3 spans 16 residues. Here the CDR3 DNA reads TGTGCCAGCTCACCACCGGGAAGGGATGAGAACAATGAGCAGTTCTTC. Protein: CASSPPGRDENNEQFF.

In its sample, this clonotype was seen many times. The rearrangement links TRBV30 to TRBJ1-5, with D unresolved. CDR1 is GTSNPN, CDR2 SVGIG, per germline (reference sequence). CDR3 size: 13 residues. The germline V and J ends were trimmed by 7 bases and 6 bases, with 16 bases remaining between them. The CDR3 DNA sequence: TGTGCCTTCTCAGCGCTCCTGGGTCAGCCCCAGCATTTT. It codes for CAFSALLGQPQHF.

This clonotype appeared many times. This chain uses TRBV20-1 with TRBJ1-6; D is undetermined. CDR1 and CDR2 from the germline V gene are DFQATT and SNEGSKA (reference sequence). The CDR3 contains 16 residues. The germline V and J ends were trimmed by 2 bases and 2 bases, with 13 bases remaining between them. The chain's CDR3 is CSARKRGVAYNSPLHF. In DNA form, the CDR3 reads TGCAGTGCTAGAAAGCGGGGTGTTGCCTATAATTCACCCCTCCACTTT.

V and J are TRBV4-1 and TRBJ1-1; D is possibly TRBD1 (6 bases). Between the trimmed V and J ends, which lost 4 bases and 5 bases, there was a span of 11 bases. The CDR3 is made up of 13 amino acids. CDR1 is MGHRA, CDR2 YSYEKL, per germline. The CDR3 nucleotides are TGCGCCAGCAGCCGGGGGCGGAGGACTGAAGCTTTCTTT. Residues: CASSRGRRTEAFF.

The sample holds a few counts of this clonotype. The CDR3 is CASSSAGAVTQYF. In DNA form, the CDR3 reads TGTGCCAGCAGCTCAGCGGGAGCCGTGACCCAGTACTTC. The chain recombines TRBV27 with TRBJ2-5; 8 bases agree with TRBD2. With V trimmed by 6 bases and J by 7 bases, 7 bases remained unmatched. This CDR3 spans 13 amino acids. The germline V gene encodes CDR1 MNHEY and CDR2 SMNVEV (reference sequence).

The chain combines TRBV30 with TRBJ1-6, with TRBD1 matching over 9 bases. J gave up 10 bases and V 2 bases, and 9 bases lay outside the gene matches. Per the germline V gene, CDR1 is GTSNPN and CDR2 is SVGIG (reference sequence). This CDR3 is built from 15 residues. The CDR3 loop is CAWSLPGTGRSPLHF. The DNA of the CDR3 is TGTGCCTGGAGTTTACCCGGGACAGGGAGGTCACCCCTCCACTTT.

In DNA, the CDR3 is TGCAGTGCTATTGAGGGATCAACTAATGAAAAACTGTTTTTT. This sequence encodes CSAIEGSTNEKLFF. This chain joins TRBV20-1 and TRBJ1-4; D gene unclear. Trimming stripped 4 bases from V and 0 bases from J, with 9 bases between. CDR1 is DFQATT, CDR2 SNEGSKA, per germline (reference sequence). The CDR3 is made up of 14 amino acids.

Turning to this clonotype: A read error may explain this, as a much larger clone is one base away. The CDR3 end shows no conserved phenylalanine or tryptophan, and so a read error is likely. This chain uses TRBV5-1 with TRBJ2-7; TRBD1 matches at 7 bases. V was pared by 1 base and J by 2 bases, with 6 bases of the junction left unmatched. CDR3 size: 15 residues. Germline loops: CDR1 SGHRS, CDR2 YFSETQ. CDR3 sequence (DNA): TGCGCCAGCAGCTTGAGATTGGGACAGACCTACGAGCAGTACTCC. Its protein is CASSLRLGQTYEQYS.

The V gene is TRBV11-1, the J gene TRBJ2-3; D is possibly TRBD2 (6 bases). Looked up from germline, CDR1 is SGHAT and CDR2 is FQDESV (reference sequence). V dropped 5 bases and J dropped 5 bases, with 14 bases sitting between them. CDR3 size: 14 residues. The DNA of the CDR3 is TGTGCCAGCAGCAATCCCACTAGCTTAGATACGCAGTATTTT. Its translation is CASSNPTSLDTQYF.

The genes are TRBV20-1 and TRBJ2-7; perhaps D is TRBD1 or TRBD2 (5 bases each). The CDR3 is 14 amino acids. Germline V gene sequence: CDR1 DFQATT, CDR2 SNEGSKA (reference sequence). Trimming left V 8 bases short and J 0 bases short, with 17 bases between. As DNA, the CDR3 is TGCAGTACATACAAAGGGGAGAGCTCCTACGAGCAGTACTTC. It codes for CSTYKGESSYEQYF.

This clonotype came up a few times. This CDR3 is CATSNLQLGLAGAEQFF. CDR3 nucleotide sequence: TGTGCCACCAGCAATCTCCAACTGGGACTAGCGGGTGCAGAGCAGTTCTTC. The genes are TRBV15 and TRBJ2-1; 12 positions agree with TRBD2. Germline trimming cut 4 bases from V and 10 bases from J; bases unmatched to any gene: 14. Germline V gene sequence: CDR1 LNHNV, CDR2 YYDKDF (reference sequence). CDR3 length equals 17 residues.

This clonotype was recorded many times. This sequence joins TRBV2 and TRBJ2-5; D possibly uses TRBD1 or TRBD2 (5 bases each). CDR3 length equals 13 residues. Deletions cut 8 bases from V and 5 bases from J, with 15 bases between. CDR1 and CDR2 (germline): SNHLY, FYNNEI. The CDR3 sequence is CASRDGNAETQYF. Here the CDR3 DNA reads TGTGCCAGCCGGGACGGAAACGCGGAGACCCAGTACTTC.

This clonotype was recorded many times. This chain connects TRBV27 to TRBJ2-5, with a possible D match to TRBD2 (6 bases). V lost 5 bases and J lost 2, with 9 bases in between. The germline V gene encodes CDR1 MNHEY and CDR2 SMNVEV (reference sequence). The CDR3 spans 13 residues. CDR3 sequence reads: CASSPLAQETQYF. The CDR3 DNA reads TGTGCCAGCAGTCCACTAGCTCAAGAGACCCAGTACTTC.

In this sample, this clonotype turned up many times. This chain joins TRBV12-3 or TRBV12-4 and TRBJ2-7, with a weak D call TRBD2 (6 bases). Trimming left V 3 bases short and J 9 bases short, with 15 bases between. The CDR3 is 13 residues long. The CDR3 DNA is TGTGCCAGCAGTTTGGCGGGAATCGTGGGGCAGTACTTC. Protein product: CASSLAGIVGQYF.

This chain connects TRBV5-6 to TRBJ1-1; 8 bases align to TRBD1. V was pared by 4 bases and J by 4 bases, with 6 bases of the junction left unmatched. Germline V lookup: CDR1 SGHDT, CDR2 YYEEEE. The CDR3 runs to 14 residues. CDR3 in amino acids: CASSRGTGGTEAFF. CDR3 sequence (DNA): TGTGCCAGCAGCAGAGGGACAGGAGGCACTGAAGCTTTCTTT.

This clonotype was counted at least ten times. This rearrangement joins TRBV6-1 to TRBJ2-7; D gene uncertain. The V and J ends lost 5 bases and 4 bases respectively, with 12 bases between them. From germline, CDR1 is MNHNS and CDR2 SASEGT. The CDR3 length is 13 residues. As DNA, the CDR3 is TGTGCCAGCAGTATGACGGGTTTTTACGAGCAGTACTTC. As protein: CASSMTGFYEQYF.

This clonotype has just a few counts. This sequence joins TRBV6-2 or TRBV6-3 and TRBJ2-5, with D uncertain. Germline V CDR1 and CDR2: MNHEY, SVGEGT. Trimming took off 2 bases at V and 5 bases at J, with 12 bases between the two ends. CDR3 length equals 14 residues. CDR3: CASSYPDAMETQYF. In nucleotides, the CDR3 is TGTGCCAGCAGTTACCCCGATGCTATGGAGACCCAGTACTTC.

This clonotype has a handful of counts. The chain links TRBV20-1 to TRBJ2-4; D is possibly TRBD2 (6 bases). Germline assignment: CDR1 DFQATT and CDR2 SNEGSKA (reference sequence). The CDR3 is made up of 14 amino acids. Between the trimmed V and J ends, which lost 0 bases and 9 bases, there was a span of 15 bases. CDR3 nucleotide sequence: TGCAGTGCTAGAGATTTCCGGGAGTGGAGCATTCAGTACTTC. Amino acid sequence: CSARDFREWSIQYF.

This clonotype was recorded at least ten times. The chain employs TRBV28 and TRBJ2-7, with D possibly TRBD1 on 5 matching bases. This CDR3 region has 14 residues. The germline V gene has CDR1 MDHEN and CDR2 SYDVKM. V lost 2 bases to trimming and J lost 4 bases, with 12 bases between them. CDR3 sequence: CASSLRIRAYEQYF. As DNA, the CDR3 is TGTGCCAGCAGTTTAAGAATCAGGGCGTACGAGCAGTACTTC.